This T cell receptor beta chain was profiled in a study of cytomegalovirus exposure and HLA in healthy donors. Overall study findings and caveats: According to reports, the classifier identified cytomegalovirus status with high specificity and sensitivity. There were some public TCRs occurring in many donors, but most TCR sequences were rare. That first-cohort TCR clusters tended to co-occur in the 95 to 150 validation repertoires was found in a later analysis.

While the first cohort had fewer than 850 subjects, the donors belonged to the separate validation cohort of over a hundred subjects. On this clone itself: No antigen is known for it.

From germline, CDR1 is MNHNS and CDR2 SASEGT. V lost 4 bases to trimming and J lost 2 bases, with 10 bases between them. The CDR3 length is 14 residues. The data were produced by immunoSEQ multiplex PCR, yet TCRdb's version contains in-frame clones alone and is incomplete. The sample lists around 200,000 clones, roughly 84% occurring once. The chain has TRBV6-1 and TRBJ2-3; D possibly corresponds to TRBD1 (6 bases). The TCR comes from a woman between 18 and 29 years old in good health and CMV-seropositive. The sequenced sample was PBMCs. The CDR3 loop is CASSGTEVTDTQYF. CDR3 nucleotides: TGTGCCAGCAGTGGGACAGAGGTCACAGATACGCAGTATTTT.